This TCR beta chain was documented in a study of T cell responses to AZD1222 COVID-19 vaccine. Study-level findings and limits: Two AZD1222 doses significantly raised spike-specific TCR breadth and depth over controls. Seropositive at baseline were only five or six AZD1222 recipients. Regions left unmutated in variants are reportedly the target of nearly half of spike-specific TCRs.

With V trimmed by 5 bases and J by 9 bases, 10 bases remained unmatched. The CDR3 extends over 15 amino acids. Germline CDR1 is LNHDA and CDR2 is SQIVND (reference sequence). Profiled with immunoSEQ multiplex PCR; TCRdb holds only in-frame clones, not every one. This table holds about 180,000 clones, just under 95% found once. A note on this clone: What it binds is unknown.

This sequence was found in an adult who received the MenACWY meningococcal vaccine as a control. The input for sequencing was peripheral blood, taken 28 days after the second dose of the MenACWY control vaccine. This rearrangement joins TRBV19 to TRBJ2-1; 10 nucleotides line up with TRBD2. The CDR3 is CASSVSGTSVGEQFF. CDR3 DNA sequence: TGTGCCAGTAGTGTGTCCGGGACTAGCGTCGGTGAGCAGTTCTTC. Complete variable domain (other parts from reference TRBV19 and TRBJ2-1): DGGITQSPKYLFRKEGQNVTLSCEQNLNHDAMYWYRQDPGQGLRLIYYSQIVNDFQKGDIAEGYSVSREKKESFPLTVTSAQKNPTAFYLCASSVSGTSVGEQFFGPGTRLTVL.